This TCR beta chain was sequenced for a study of response to subunit inactivated influenza vaccine. Findings of the study overall: New T cells are recruited in small numbers by each seasonal influenza vaccination, according to the authors' suggestion.

This clonotype appeared a few times. Its antigen is as yet unknown. A junction end diverges from the germline sequence, so it may reflect a read error. The germline V gene has CDR1 DFQATT and CDR2 SNEGSKA (reference sequence). CDR3 length: 13 residues. TCRdb re-called the RT-PCR reads with MiXCR, one entry per CDR3 protein. This repertoire shows 650,000 to 850,000 distinct CDR3 sequences, about 14% found once; its top ten account for 5.5% to 7%. The sequences come from PBMCs from blood, collected around 14 days before vaccination. V gene TRBV20-1 combines with J gene TRBJ1-1; unclear D gene. The sequence was collected from a man over 45 who received an inactivated influenza vaccine. CDR3 amino acids: CSARDTLLNKVSF. CDR3 nucleotides: TGCAGTGCTAGAGATACTCTTTTAAACAAGGTTTCCTTT.